This record concerns one TCR beta chain sequence. Its target is not known. This record belongs to a study of CD8+CD57+ T cells in acquired aplastic anemia. Overall study results and limits: Significant differences in CD8+ Simpson's diversity were not observed between patients and controls.

Only patients with CD8+CD57+ cell expansion on flow cytometry were chosen for sequencing. Both TCR beta VDJ combination and CDR3 sequence profiling were carried out. Genomic DNA was the template for this profiling. Using its own MiXCR run on the reads, TCRdb lists one record per CDR3 protein. Of approximately 80,000 distinct CDR3 sequences detected, roughly three quarters appear once; the ten largest clones hold 70% to 90%. This sequence originates from a human donor with aplastic anemia. Material for sequencing was sorted CD4+, CD8+, or CD8+CD57+ T cells (not recorded which) from PBMCs.

DNA for the CDR3: TGTGCCAGTAGCCACGGGGGCTCCCCCTACGAGCAGTACTTC. Protein product: CASSHGGSPYEQYF. The genes are TRBV19 and TRBJ2-7; D assignment may be TRBD1 or TRBD2 (6 bases each). Trimming removed 6 bases at V and 2 bases at J, with 14 bases between. The CDR3 has 14 amino acids. Germline V CDR1 and CDR2: LNHDA, SQIVND (reference sequence).